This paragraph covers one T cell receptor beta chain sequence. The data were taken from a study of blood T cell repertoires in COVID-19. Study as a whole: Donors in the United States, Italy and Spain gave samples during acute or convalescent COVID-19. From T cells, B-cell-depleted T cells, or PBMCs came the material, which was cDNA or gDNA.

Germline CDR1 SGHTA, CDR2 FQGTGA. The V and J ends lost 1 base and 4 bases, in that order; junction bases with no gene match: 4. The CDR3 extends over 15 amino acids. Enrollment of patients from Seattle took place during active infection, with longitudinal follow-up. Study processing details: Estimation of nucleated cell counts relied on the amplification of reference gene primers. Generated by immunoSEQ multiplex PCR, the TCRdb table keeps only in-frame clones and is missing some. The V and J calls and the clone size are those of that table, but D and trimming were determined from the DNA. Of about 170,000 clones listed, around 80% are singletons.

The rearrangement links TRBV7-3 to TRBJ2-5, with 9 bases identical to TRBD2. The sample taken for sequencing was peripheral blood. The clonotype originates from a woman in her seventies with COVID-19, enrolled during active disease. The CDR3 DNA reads TGTGCCAGCAGCTTAAGCGGGGGGGCTTCAGAGACCCAGTACTTC. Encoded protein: CASSLSGGASETQYF.